A selection of T cell receptor beta chains follows, all from one sample in a study of human T cells and chemical hapten exposure. TCRdb fed the RACE reads into MiXCR, producing one record per CDR3 protein. The sample consists of 300,000 to 350,000 distinct CDR3 sequences, approximately 6.9% of them appearing once. Sample: whole blood, taken in connection with sensitization to the hapten diphenylcyclopropenone (DPC). Receptor source: a woman under 30 with alopecia areata. Some clones in this sample may be carry-over from other donors' samples. Each CDR3 is given with its conserved first and last residue. Each record gives: J gene, V gene, CDR3 protein.

J: TRBJ1-6; V: TRBV7-2; CDR3: CASSLEAANPNSPLHF
J: TRBJ1-2; V: TRBV29-1; CDR3: CSVGTGEKYGYTF
J: TRBJ2-5; V: TRBV2; CDR3: CASAETGETQYF
J: TRBJ2-5; V: TRBV2; CDR3: CASSEEETQYF
J: TRBJ2-5; V: TRBV4-2; CDR3: CASSQDRQAYQETQYF
J: TRBJ1-1; V: TRBV24-1; CDR3: CATSDWTGSRPEAFF
J: TRBJ1-4; V: TRBV18; CDR3: CASSPLGGPNEKLFF
J: TRBJ1-1; V: TRBV4-3; CDR3: CASSRRQETEAFF
J: TRBJ1-4; V: TRBV5-1; CDR3: CASSLSGAVTNEKLFF
J: TRBJ2-3; V: TRBV6-5; CDR3: CASSYGTSGTDTQYF
J: TRBJ2-1; V: TRBV5-1; CDR3: CASHFGTETYNEQFF
J: TRBJ1-5; V: TRBV6-5; CDR3: CASSPVQHQPQHF
J: TRBJ1-1; V: TRBV7-2; CDR3: CASSLGRGMATEAFF
J: TRBJ2-3; V: TRBV7-2; CDR3: CASSSPLRADTQYF
J: TRBJ2-1; V: TRBV20-1; CDR3: CSAMGDFSVVF
J: TRBJ2-5; V: TRBV5-1; CDR3: CASSLGGLPGRETQYF
J: TRBJ2-3; V: TRBV11-1; CDR3: CASSHEAQGITDTQYF
J: TRBJ2-5; V: TRBV18; CDR3: CASSQGTGSEETQYF
J: TRBJ2-3; V: TRBV6-5; CDR3: CASSRTGIITDTQYF
J: TRBJ1-1; V: TRBV6-2/TRBV6-3; CDR3: CASSSIEWEGGGTEAFF
J: TRBJ1-2; V: TRBV20-1; CDR3: CSARTGGALRGYTF
J: TRBJ1-1; V: TRBV12-3/TRBV12-4; CDR3: CASSSWGNTEAFF
J: TRBJ1-1; V: TRBV4-2; CDR3: CASSQDLENTEAFF
J: TRBJ2-1; V: TRBV12-3/TRBV12-4; CDR3: CASSPGTSGGARHEQFF
J: TRBJ1-6; V: TRBV28; CDR3: CASSSGQGDHNSPLHF
J: TRBJ1-6; V: TRBV10-3; CDR3: CAIREGNSPLHF
J: TRBJ2-5; V: TRBV7-2; CDR3: CASSSTGEQETQYF
J: TRBJ2-3; V: TRBV20-1; CDR3: CSASPGTGDTQYF
J: TRBJ2-7; V: TRBV20-1; CDR3: CSALTGEAYEQYF
J: TRBJ2-1; V: TRBV29-1; CDR3: CSVLTGAVYNEQFF